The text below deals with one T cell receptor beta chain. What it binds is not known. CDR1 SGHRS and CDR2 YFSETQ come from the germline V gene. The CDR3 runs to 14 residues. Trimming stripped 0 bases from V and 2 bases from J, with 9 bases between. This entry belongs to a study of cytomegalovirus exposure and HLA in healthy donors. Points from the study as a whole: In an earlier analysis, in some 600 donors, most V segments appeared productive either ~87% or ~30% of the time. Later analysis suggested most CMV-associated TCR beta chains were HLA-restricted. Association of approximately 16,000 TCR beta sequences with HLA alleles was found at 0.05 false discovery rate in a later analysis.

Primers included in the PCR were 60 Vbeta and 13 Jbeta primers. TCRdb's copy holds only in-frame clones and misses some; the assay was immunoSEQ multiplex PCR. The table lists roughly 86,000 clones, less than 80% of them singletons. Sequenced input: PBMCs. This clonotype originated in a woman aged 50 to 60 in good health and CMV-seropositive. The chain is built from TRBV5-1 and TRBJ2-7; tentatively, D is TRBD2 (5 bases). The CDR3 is CASSLAGRPYEQYF. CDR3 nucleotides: TGCGCCAGCAGCTTGGCGGGAAGGCCCTACGAGCAGTACTTC.